This T cell receptor beta chain was sequenced for a study of T-cell memory formation after mild COVID-19. Overall study findings and caveats: Largely, contracting CD4+ clones fell within CM and EM, and contracting CD8+ clones within EMRA.

TCRdb used MiXCR to reprocess the 5' RACE reads, holding one entry per CDR3 protein. Among approximately 570,000 distinct CDR3 sequences listed, approximately 18% were seen once. V was pared by 5 bases and J by 6 bases, with 10 bases of the junction left unmatched. The V gene's germline CDR1 is SGHVS and CDR2 FNYEAQ. The CDR3 extends over 15 amino acids. On this clonotype: Its antigen remains unknown.

This receptor was identified in an adult woman who had mild COVID-19 (a few samples of this study predate the infection). Cell type and time point are not known. The chain has TRBV7-6 and TRBJ2-1, with TRBD2 identical over 7 bases. Input material: PBMCs or a T cell subset sorted from them (not recorded which). The DNA for the CDR3 is TGTGCCAGCAGCGCCGCGGGGGTCGGAATCAATGAGCAGTTCTTC. Translation gives CASSAAGVGINEQFF. The entire variable domain, with the rest obtained from reference TRBV7-6 and TRBJ2-1, is as follows: GAGVSQSPRYKVTKRGQDVALRCDPISGHVSLYWYRQALGQGPEFLTYFNYEAQQDKSGLPNDRFSAERPEGSISTLTIQRTEQRDSAMYRCASSAAGVGINEQFFGPGTRLTVL.